The TCR beta chain under discussion was sequenced for a study of T cell responses to AZD1222 COVID-19 vaccine. Some clones are missing from TCRdb's copy, which holds only in-frame ones; the method was immunoSEQ multiplex PCR. The table shows around 150,000 clones, with more than 85% occurring only once. Here the sequenced sample was peripheral blood, taken 28 days after the second AZD1222 dose. This receptor was taken from an adult who received the AZD1222 COVID-19 vaccine.

For the CDR3, the DNA is TGTGCCAGCAGCCCAATTGACAGGGGCTATGAGCAGTTCTTC. This sequence encodes CASSPIDRGYEQFF. The rearrangement links TRBV7-9 to TRBJ2-1; 8 positions agree with TRBD1. Trimming at V came to 5 bases and at J to 8 bases, leaving 8 bases not matched to a gene. Germline V gene data show CDR1 as SEHNR and CDR2 as FQNEAQ (reference sequence). The CDR3 contains 14 residues.